This T cell receptor (beta chain) was retrieved from a study of CD8+CD57+ T cells in acquired aplastic anemia. CD8+CD57+ cell expansion had been shown by flow cytometry in patients chosen for sequencing. Genomic DNA served as template for TCR beta VDJ and CDR3 profiling. TCRdb passed the reads through MiXCR, listing each CDR3 protein once. The table shows over 150,000 distinct CDR3 sequences, with less than 65% occurring only once. The CDR3 length is 15 residues. V lost 5 bases and J 5 bases, leaving 19 bases between the germline ends. Germline values: CDR1 LNHDA, CDR2 SQIVND (reference sequence). Sequenced sample: sorted CD4+, CD8+, or CD8+CD57+ T cells (not recorded which) from PBMCs. The TCR originated in a human donor with aplastic anemia. This chain uses TRBV19 with TRBJ2-7, with D possibly TRBD1 on 5 matching bases. CDR3 sequence reads: CASSAETAYRNEQYF. The DNA of the CDR3 is TGTGCCAGTAGTGCCGAGACAGCGTATCGGAACGAGCAGTACTTC. Looking up the rest from reference TRBV19 and TRBJ2-7 gives the full variable domain: DGGITQSPKYLFRKEGQNVTLSCEQNLNHDAMYWYRQDPGQGLRLIYYSQIVNDFQKGDIAEGYSVSREKKESFPLTVTSAQKNPTAFYLCASSAETAYRNEQYFGPGTRLTVT.